Listed here are 9 T cell receptor beta chains from one sample, sequenced in a study of control samples from healthy donors and cancer patients. Assay used: immunoSEQ multiplex PCR; TCRdb lists only in-frame clones, some missing. This table has approximately 70,000 clones, roughly 86% appearing once. Sequenced sample: PBMCs. All receptors come from a man between 60 and 70 years old with lung cancer.

V and J are TRBV7-2 and TRBJ2-7, with a possible D match to TRBD2 (6 bases). The V end lost 3 bases, the J end lost 4 bases, and 10 bases lay between the germline ends. This CDR3 comprises 13 residues. Germline assignment: CDR1 SGHTA and CDR2 FQGNSA. In DNA form, the CDR3 reads TGTGCCAGCAGCTTCATGGGGGGATACGAGCAGTACGTC. Translating it yields CASSFMGGYEQYV.

This clone was counted once. The chain carries TRBV7-9 and TRBJ1-2; possible D gene TRBD1, 5 bases. CDR3 length: 14 residues. V was pared by 5 bases and J by 4 bases, with 14 bases between. The germline CDR1 and CDR2 sequences are SEHNR and FQNEAQ (reference sequence). The CDR3 coding sequence is TGTGCCAGCAGCCGAATGACAGAACTCTATGGCTACACCTTC. It specifies CASSRMTELYGYTF.

As for this clone: The identical CDR3 is also encoded by other nucleotide sequences in the sample. The genes are TRBV6-6 and TRBJ2-5, with D tentatively TRBD1 (6 bases). The CDR3 loop spans 13 amino acids. The germline V gene encodes CDR1 MNHNY and CDR2 SVGAGI (reference sequence). V gave up 5 bases and J gave up 3 bases, with 10 bases separating them. The CDR3, as DNA: TGTGCCAGCAGTCCCAGGGGTGAAGAGACCCAGTACTTC. Protein product: CASSPRGEETQYF.

There are a few counts of this clone. The chain has TRBV7-9 and TRBJ1-3; unclear D gene. V gave up 3 bases and J gave up 0 bases, with 12 bases separating them. Looked up from germline, CDR1 is SEHNR and CDR2 is FQNEAQ (reference sequence). This CDR3 has 16 residues. The CDR3 bases are TGTGCCAGCAGCTTGAACGCCATGCGCTCTGGAAACACCATATATTTT. Translation gives CASSLNAMRSGNTIYF.

The J gene is TRBJ2-3, the V gene TRBV24-1; D not resolved. V lost 1 base, J lost 5 bases, and 6 bases lay in between. CDR1 is KGHDR and CDR2 is SFDVKD in the germline V gene. The CDR3 sequence is 13 residues long. CDR3 bases: TGTGCCACCAGTGATTTTTATAAAGATACGCAGTATTTT. This sequence encodes CATSDFYKDTQYF.

DNA for the CDR3: TGTGCCTGGAGTGGGGGACTAGCGGGGGGCAAGTACGTATACGAGCAGTACTTC. It is translated as CAWSGGLAGGKYVYEQYF. The V call is TRBV30, the J call TRBJ2-7; 15 bases match TRBD2. V shed 1 base, J shed 4 bases, and the junction held 11 bases outside the gene matches. The CDR3 totals 18 residues. Germline V gives CDR1 GTSNPN, CDR2 SVGIG (reference sequence).

The chain has TRBV5-1 and TRBJ2-2; 10 bases match TRBD2. Per germline, CDR1 SGHRS and CDR2 YFSETQ. V lost 2 bases and J lost 2; bases outside the gene matches: 6. This CDR3 comprises 17 residues. Here the CDR3 reads CASSFATSGVNTGELFF. The CDR3 DNA reads TGCGCCAGCAGCTTCGCTACTAGCGGGGTTAACACCGGGGAGCTGTTTTTT.

V and J are TRBV29-1 and TRBJ1-2, with D possibly matching TRBD1 (5 bases). The CDR3 is 13 amino acids. Deletions cut 4 bases from V and 3 bases from J, with 12 bases between. Germline-derived CDR1 and CDR2 are SQVTM and ANQGSEA. In DNA, the CDR3 is TGCAGCGTTGGGGGGGTGAGGGACTATGGCTACACCTTC. It translates to CSVGGVRDYGYTF. Using reference TRBV29-1 and TRBJ1-2 for the parts outside the CDR3, the full variable domain is SAVISQKPSRDICQRGTSLTIQCQVDSQVTMMFWYRQQPGQSLTLIATANQGSEATYESGFVIDKFPISRPNLTFSTLTVSNMSPEDSSIYLCSVGGVRDYGYTFGSGTRLTVV.

In this sample, this clone turned up once. CDR3 DNA sequence: TGTGCCAGTACCATTGGAGCGGCGGGGGGGCGAGATACGCAGTATTTT. Translation: CASTIGAAGGRDTQYF. V gene TRBV19 combines with J gene TRBJ2-3; 9 bases match TRBD2. Germline CDR1 is LNHDA and CDR2 is SQIVND (reference sequence). The ends lost 7 bases at V and 5 bases at J; junction bases unmatched: 13. The CDR3 spans 16 residues.